These T cell receptor beta chains were read from a single sample in a study of shared clonotypes between healthy human individuals. Produced via immunoSEQ multiplex PCR; TCRdb's table is partial and in-frame only. The repertoire consists of 600,000 to 750,000 clones, with over 60% occurring once and the leading ten covering more than 1.5%. Input material: memory CD4+ T cells sorted from blood. The receptors derive from a woman in her 30s in good health. Both conserved end residues are part of each CDR3. A D gene is named only where the DNA matches it firmly. Some rows mark clone size as missing; the rest say once, few, many or name a class of expanded clone.

d_gene	abundance	v_gene	j_gene	CDR3nt	CDR3aa
TRBD2	.	TRBV7-2	TRBJ2-5	TGTGCCAGCAGCTCGGGGACTAGCGGGAGAAGTCGGACCCAGTACTTC	CASSSGTSGRSRTQYF
.	.	TRBV9	TRBJ2-7	TGTGCCAGCAGCGTATCCGATGCCTACGAGCAGTACTTC	CASSVSDAYEQYF
TRBD1	few	TRBV28	TRBJ2-1	TGTGCCAGCAAGAGGACAGGGGTCTACAATGAGCAGTTCTTC	CASKRTGVYNEQFF
.	.	TRBV29-1	TRBJ2-1	TGCAGCGTTGAAGGCGGGATTACCTACAATGAGCAGTTCTTC	CSVEGGITYNEQFF
.	.	TRBV2	TRBJ2-5	TGTGCCAGCACGACCCTAGGCACCCAGTACTTC	CASTTLGTQYF
.	.	TRBV2	TRBJ1-4	TGTGCCAGCAGTAGACAGCTACCAACTAATGAAAAACTGTTTTTT	CASSRQLPTNEKLFF
.	.	TRBV5-1	TRBJ1-3	TGCGCCAGCAGCGTAGGACAGCTCTACTCTGGAAACACCATATATTTT	CASSVGQLYSGNTIYF
.	once	TRBV10-1	TRBJ2-7	TGCGCCAGCAGTGAGTCCCCGTACGAGCAGTACTTC	CASSESPYEQYF
.	few	TRBV4-2	TRBJ1-1	TGTGCCAGCAGCCCAGAGGGCCCAGGGAGTGTGGGGAACACTGAAGCTTTCTTT	CASSPEGPGSVGNTEAFF
.	.	TRBV11-2	TRBJ2-4	TGTGCCAGCAGCTTGAGGGGATGGGACATTCAGTACTTC	CASSLRGWDIQYF
.	.	TRBV5-1	TRBJ2-3	TGCGCCAGCAGCCCCCCTAGTTCAAATACGCAGTATTTT	CASSPPSSNTQYF
TRBD1	.	TRBV9	TRBJ2-7	TGTGCCAGCAGCGTAGTGGACAGTAGGTGGGACAGGGGCTACGAGCAGTACTTC	CASSVVDSRWDRGYEQYF
.	.	TRBV14	TRBJ1-1	TGTGCCAGCAGCCACTTCACTGAAGCTTTCTTT	CASSHFTEAFF
TRBD1	.	TRBV28	TRBJ1-1	TGTGCCAGCAGTTTGTCGCCAGGGGGCATTACTGAAGCTTTCTTT	CASSLSPGGITEAFF
.	many	TRBV9	TRBJ2-3	TGTGCCAGCAGCCCAAGGGGATCAGATACGCAGTATTTT	CASSPRGSDTQYF
.	.	TRBV2	TRBJ2-3	TGTGCCAGCACTTGGGGCACAGATACGCAGTATTTT	CASTWGTDTQYF
.	once	TRBV15	TRBJ2-1	TGTGCCACCAGCAGAGATTCATGGGGGGAGGACTTCAATGAGCAGTTCTTC	CATSRDSWGEDFNEQFF
TRBD1	few	TRBV5-6	TRBJ2-5	TGTGCCAGCAGCAAACTGGACAGGGAGGAGGAGACCCAGTACTTC	CASSKLDREEETQYF
TRBD2	.	TRBV19	TRBJ2-5	TGTGCCAGTAGGAAGCGGGGGAGCGAGACCCAGTACTTC	CASRKRGSETQYF
.	.	TRBV27	TRBJ1-4	TGTGCCAGCGCGAGCCCTGCCCAGGGGAAACTGTTTTTT	CASASPAQGKLFF
.	.	TRBV27	TRBJ2-7	TGTGCCAGCAGTGTTGAACGGTTGTCCTACGAGCAGTACTTC	CASSVERLSYEQYF
.	.	TRBV7-2	TRBJ2-2	TGTGCCAGCAGCTTATTAACCGGGGAGCTGTTTTTT	CASSLLTGELFF
.	.	TRBV4-1	TRBJ2-1	TGCGCCAGCAGCCAAGTGGCGGCCAAAAGCTCCTACAATGAGCAGTTCTTC	CASSQVAAKSSYNEQFF
.	many	TRBV25-1	TRBJ2-7	TGTGCCAGCAGTCGACAGTCTTACGAGCAGTACTTC	CASSRQSYEQYF
TRBD2	.	TRBV30	TRBJ2-3	TGTGCCTGGAGCCCGGGACTAGCGGTCACAGATACGCAGTATTTT	CAWSPGLAVTDTQYF
.	.	TRBV20-1	TRBJ2-7	TGCAGTGTTCAGGGGTACGAGCAGTACTTC	CSVQGYEQYF
.	.	TRBV4-2	TRBJ1-2	TGTGCCAGCAGCCAGCAAACAGATTATGGCTACACCTTC	CASSQQTDYGYTF
.	.	TRBV19	TRBJ2-3	TGTGCCAGTAGCCAGGCTTACCCGACAGATACGCAGTATTTT	CASSQAYPTDTQYF
.	.	TRBV5-1	TRBJ2-2	TGCGCCAGCAGCTTGCAAGGCGGGGAGCTGTTTTTT	CASSLQGGELFF
TRBD1	few	TRBV19	TRBJ2-6	TGTGCCAGTAGTATTACGGGACAGGGGGCTATAGGGGCCAACGTCCTGACTTTC	CASSITGQGAIGANVLTF
TRBD1	.	TRBV28	TRBJ1-5	TGTGCCAGCAGTGGTGGACAGGGCGGCAATCAGCCCCAGCATTTT	CASSGGQGGNQPQHF
.	.	TRBV13	TRBJ2-7	TGTGCCAGCAGCTTATATTATGAGGGGAGGTACGAGCAGTACTTC	CASSLYYEGRYEQYF
TRBD2	.	TRBV12-5	TRBJ2-2	TGTGCTAGTGGTACTAACGGGACTAGCGGGGGCATGACGAACACCGGGGAGCTGTTTTTT	CASGTNGTSGGMTNTGELFF
.	.	TRBV28	TRBJ2-1	TGTGCCACCCACCAAGGAGGGGCAAGCCCATACAATGAGCAGTTCTTC	CATHQGGASPYNEQFF
TRBD1	.	TRBV6-1	TRBJ2-6	TGTGCCAGCAGTGAACACCAACAGGGGGCGGCTGGGGCCAACGTCCTGACTTTC	CASSEHQQGAAGANVLTF
TRBD1	.	TRBV5-1	TRBJ2-7	TGCGCCAGCAGCTTGACAGGGGACGGCGACGAGCAGTACTTC	CASSLTGDGDEQYF
TRBD2	.	TRBV11-2	TRBJ2-1	TGTGCCAGCAGCCCCATCGGCGGGAGCTCCTACAATGAGCAGTTCTTC	CASSPIGGSSYNEQFF
TRBD1	.	TRBV6-1	TRBJ1-2	TGTGCCAGCAGTCAAGGGACAGCCAGCCGCTACACCTTC	CASSQGTASRYTF
.	.	TRBV28	TRBJ1-1	TGTGCCAGCAGTTTAAGGCCCACTGAAGCTTTCTTT	CASSLRPTEAFF
.	.	TRBV19	TRBJ1-3	TGTGCCAGTAGTACCTTCTCCTTTGTTGGAAACACCATATATTTT	CASSTFSFVGNTIYF